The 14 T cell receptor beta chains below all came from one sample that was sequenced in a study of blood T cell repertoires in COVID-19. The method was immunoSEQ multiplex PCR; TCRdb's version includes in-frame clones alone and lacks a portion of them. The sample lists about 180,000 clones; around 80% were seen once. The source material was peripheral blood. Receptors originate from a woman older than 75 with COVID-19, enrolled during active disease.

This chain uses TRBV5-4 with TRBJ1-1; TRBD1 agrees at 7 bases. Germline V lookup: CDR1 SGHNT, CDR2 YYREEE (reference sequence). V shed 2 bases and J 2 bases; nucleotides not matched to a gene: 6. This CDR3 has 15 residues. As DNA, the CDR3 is TGTGCCAGCAGCTTTCCGGGACAGAGTAACACTGAAGCTTTCTTT. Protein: CASSFPGQSNTEAFF.

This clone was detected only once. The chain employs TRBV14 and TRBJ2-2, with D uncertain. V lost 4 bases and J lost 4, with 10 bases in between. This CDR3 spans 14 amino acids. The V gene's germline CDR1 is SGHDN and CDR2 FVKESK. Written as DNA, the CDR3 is TGTGCCAGCAGCCCAAGAGTCGGCACCGGGGAGCTGTTTTTT. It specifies CASSPRVGTGELFF. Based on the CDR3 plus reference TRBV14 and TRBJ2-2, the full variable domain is EAGVTQFPSHSVIEKGQTVTLRCDPISGHDNLYWYRRVMGKEIKFLLHFVKESKQDESGMPNNRFLAERTGGTYSTLKVQPAELEDSGVYFCASSPRVGTGELFFGEGSRLTVL.

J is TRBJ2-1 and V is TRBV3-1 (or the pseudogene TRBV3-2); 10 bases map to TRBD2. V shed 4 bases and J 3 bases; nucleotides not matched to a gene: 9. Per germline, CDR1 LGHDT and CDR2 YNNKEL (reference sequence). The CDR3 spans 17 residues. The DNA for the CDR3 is TGTGCCAGCAGCCGATCCGTAGCGGGAGGACGCTACAATGAGCAGTTCTTC. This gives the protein CASSRSVAGGRYNEQFF.

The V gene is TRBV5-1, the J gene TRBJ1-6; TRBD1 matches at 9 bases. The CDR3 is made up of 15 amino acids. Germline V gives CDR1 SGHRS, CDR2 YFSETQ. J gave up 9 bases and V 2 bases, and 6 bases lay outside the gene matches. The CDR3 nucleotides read TGCGCCAGCAGCTTTTCCGGGACAGGGACTTCACCCCTCCACTTT. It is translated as CASSFSGTGTSPLHF.

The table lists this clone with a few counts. The CDR3 reads CASRFQGTFGTEAFF. DNA of the CDR3: TGTGCCAGCAGGTTTCAGGGGACCTTCGGCACTGAAGCTTTCTTT. This chain uses TRBV28 with TRBJ1-1, with TRBD1 as a possible D gene (6 bases). Germline loops: CDR1 MDHEN, CDR2 SYDVKM. CDR3 length: 15 residues. V lost 6 bases and J lost 4, with 18 bases in between. Looking up the rest from reference TRBV28 and TRBJ1-1 gives the full variable domain: DVKVTQSSRYLVKRTGEKVFLECVQDMDHENMFWYRQDPGLGLRLIYFSYDVKMKEKGDIPEGYSVSREKKERFSLILESASTNQTSMYLCASRFQGTFGTEAFFGQGTRLTVV.

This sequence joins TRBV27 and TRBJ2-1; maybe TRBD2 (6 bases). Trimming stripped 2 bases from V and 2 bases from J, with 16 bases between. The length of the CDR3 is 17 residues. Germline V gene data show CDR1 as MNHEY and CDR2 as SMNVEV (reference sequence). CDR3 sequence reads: CASSLGGRLVAYNEQFF. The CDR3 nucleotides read TGTGCCAGCAGTTTAGGCGGTCGACTAGTCGCCTACAATGAGCAGTTCTTC.

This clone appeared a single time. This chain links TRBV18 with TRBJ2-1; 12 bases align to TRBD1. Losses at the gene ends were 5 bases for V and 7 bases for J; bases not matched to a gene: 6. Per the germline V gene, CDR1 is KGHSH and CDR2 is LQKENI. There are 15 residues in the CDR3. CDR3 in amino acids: CASSTGTGGFNEQFF. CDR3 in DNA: TGTGCCAGCTCAACCGGGACAGGGGGCTTTAATGAGCAGTTCTTC.

The CDR3: CASSVIPGQGNTGELFF. The CDR3 DNA is TGCGCCAGCAGCGTAATACCGGGACAGGGGAACACCGGGGAGCTGTTTTTT. The chain joins TRBV5-1 to TRBJ2-2; TRBD1 agrees at 9 bases. Trimming took 4 bases from V and 1 from J; bases not matched to a gene: 8. The CDR3 sequence is 17 residues long. CDR1 SGHRS and CDR2 YFSETQ come from the germline V gene. The full variable domain, its missing parts supplied by reference TRBV5-1 and TRBJ2-2, is KAGVTQTPRYLIKTRGQQVTLSCSPISGHRSVSWYQQTPGQGLQFLFEYFSETQRNKGNFPGRFSGRQFSNSRSEMNVSTLELGDSALYLCASSVIPGQGNTGELFFGEGSRLTVL.

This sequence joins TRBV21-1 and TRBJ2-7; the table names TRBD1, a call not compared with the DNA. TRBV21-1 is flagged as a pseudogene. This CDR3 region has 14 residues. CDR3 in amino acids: CASRFRDSPYEQYF. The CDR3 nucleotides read TGTGCCAGCAGGTTCCGGGACAGCCCTTACGAGCAGTACTTC.

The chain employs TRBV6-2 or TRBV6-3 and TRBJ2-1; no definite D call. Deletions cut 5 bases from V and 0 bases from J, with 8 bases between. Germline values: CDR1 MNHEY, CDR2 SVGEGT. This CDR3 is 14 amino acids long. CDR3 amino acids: CASSPGSSYNEQFF. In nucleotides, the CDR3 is TGTGCCAGCAGTCCCGGTTCCTCCTACAATGAGCAGTTCTTC.

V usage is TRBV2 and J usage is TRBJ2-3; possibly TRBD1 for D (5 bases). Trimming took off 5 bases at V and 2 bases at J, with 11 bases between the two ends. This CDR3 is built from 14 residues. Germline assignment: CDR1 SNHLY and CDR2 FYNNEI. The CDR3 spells CASSWGRTTDTQYF. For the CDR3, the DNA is TGTGCCAGCAGTTGGGGCAGAACCACAGATACGCAGTATTTT.

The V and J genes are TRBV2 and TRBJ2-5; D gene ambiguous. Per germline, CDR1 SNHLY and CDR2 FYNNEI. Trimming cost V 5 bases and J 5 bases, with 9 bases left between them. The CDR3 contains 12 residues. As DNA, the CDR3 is TGTGCCAGCAGTTGGGCAAAGGAGACCCAGTACTTC. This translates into CASSWAKETQYF.

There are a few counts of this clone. CDR3 coding DNA: TGTGCCAGCAGTTATAACAGGGAAAATCAGCCCCAGCATTTT. Protein product: CASSYNRENQPQHF. This chain joins TRBV27 and TRBJ1-5; maybe TRBD1 (6 bases). Germline CDR1 MNHEY, CDR2 SMNVEV (reference sequence). Trimming removed 4 bases from V and 4 bases from J, with 11 bases in between. The CDR3 sequence is 14 residues long.

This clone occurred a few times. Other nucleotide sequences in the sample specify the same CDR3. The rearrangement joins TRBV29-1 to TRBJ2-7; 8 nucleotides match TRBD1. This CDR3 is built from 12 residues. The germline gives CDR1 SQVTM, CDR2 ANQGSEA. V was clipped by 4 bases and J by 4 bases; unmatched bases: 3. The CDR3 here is CSVGQGAYEQYF. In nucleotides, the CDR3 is TGCAGCGTTGGGCAGGGGGCTTACGAGCAGTACTTC.